This T cell receptor beta chain originates from a study of T cells in Graves' hyperthyroidism and ophthalmopathy. Whole-study context: Initial diagnosis, before any treatment, was when peripheral blood was collected. Study-wide points: Most thyroid clonotypes with frequency above 0.001 were detected in blood.

This clonotype was counted ten times or more. The antigen remains unidentified. At least 3 on the Clinical Activity Score was recorded for ophthalmopathy patients, who also had NOSPECS grade at least 4 and duration under 3 months. TCR beta CDR3 region amplification was performed from RNA transcripts. Initially, a first-round RT-PCR of the TCR CDR3 employed the HTBI primer set. TCRdb re-called the multiplex PCR reads through MiXCR, storing one row per CDR3 protein. This sample yields some 300,000 distinct CDR3 sequences, of which roughly 19% are seen a single time; roughly 40% belongs to the top ten. The receptor's source is a man aged 45 to 65 with Graves' ophthalmopathy. The sequencing sample was made of blood.

The CDR3 DNA reads TGTGCCAGCAGCATTAGCGTGAGGGGCGGAGAGACCCAGTACTTC. It yields the protein CASSISVRGGETQYF. V usage is TRBV11-1 and J usage is TRBJ2-5; D may correspond to TRBD1 or TRBD2 (5 bases each). This CDR3 is 15 amino acids long. Trimming left V 5 bases short and J 4 bases short, with 17 bases between. The germline V gene encodes CDR1 SGHAT and CDR2 FQDESV (reference sequence).